Here is one TCR beta chain with its context. The record originates from a study of blood T cell repertoires in COVID-19. Here immunoSEQ multiplex PCR was the method, and the copy in TCRdb shows in-frame clones only, minus some. Among roughly 240,000 clones, approximately 85% were seen once, and the ten largest hold over 7.5%. The junction had 3 bases not matched to a gene; V was cut back by 4 bases and J by 5 bases. The germline CDR1 and CDR2 sequences are SGHNT and YYREEE (reference sequence). The CDR3 length is 13 residues. Residents of about two dozen US areas, aged roughly 18 to 89 years, made up the participants.

The TCR was taken from a woman in her forties or fifties with acute COVID-19. The sample taken for sequencing was PBMCs or T cells enriched from blood (not recorded which). The rearrangement links TRBV5-4 to TRBJ1-1; the match to TRBD1 covers 9 bases. The CDR3 DNA reads TGTGCCAGCAGCCGGGACAGGGATACTGAAGCTTTCTTT. Protein: CASSRDRDTEAFF.